The 27 T cell receptor beta chains below all came from one sample that was sequenced in a study of T cell responses to AZD1222 COVID-19 vaccine. The table came from immunoSEQ multiplex PCR; TCRdb's copy has only in-frame clones and leaves some out. Among more than 95,000 clones listed, more than 75% were seen once. The sequencing here drew on peripheral blood, taken on day 0 of AZD1222 vaccination. Every receptor here comes from an adult in good health.

The chain recombines TRBV28 with TRBJ1-1, with D unclear. Trimming left V 8 bases short and J 0 bases short, with 7 bases between. This CDR3 contains 12 residues. Per the germline V gene, CDR1 is MDHEN and CDR2 is SYDVKM. The CDR3 loop is CASAGMNTEAFF. CDR3 in DNA: TGTGCCAGCGCGGGAATGAACACTGAAGCTTTCTTT.

The gene calls are TRBV7-2 and TRBJ1-3; D not certain. The germline gives CDR1 SGHTA, CDR2 FQGNSA. The V end was cut by 4 bases, the J end by 0 bases, with 4 bases between. The CDR3 consists of 13 residues. In DNA, the CDR3 is TGTGCCAGCAGCTACAGCTCTGGAAACACCATATATTTT. Translated, it gives CASSYSSGNTIYF. The full variable domain, in which reference TRBV7-2 and TRBJ1-3 provide the parts outside the CDR3, is GAGVSQSPSNKVTEKGKDVELRCDPISGHTALYWYRQSLGQGLEFLIYFQGNSAPDKSGLPSDRFSAERTGGSVSTLTIQRTQQEDSAVYLCASSYSSGNTIYFGEGSWLTVV.

The rearrangement uses TRBV12-3 or TRBV12-4 and TRBJ1-2; D unresolved. Trimming pared 3 bases from V and 8 bases from J, leaving 7 bases between. CDR3 size: 11 residues. CDR3 DNA sequence: TGTGCCAGCAGTTTTGGGGAGGGCTACACCTTC. This translates into CASSFGEGYTF.

The count of this clone is one. The chain uses TRBV10-3 and TRBJ1-2; maybe TRBD1 (6 bases). Germline V gene data show CDR1 as ENHRY and CDR2 as SYGVKD. V lost 10 bases, J lost 4 bases, and 13 bases lay in between. The CDR3 runs 12 residues. The CDR3 DNA sequence: TGTGCCACCTCGGACAGCTTCTATGGCTACACCTTC. It specifies CATSDSFYGYTF.

The chain carries TRBV4-1 and TRBJ1-2, with TRBD1 identical over 7 bases. Germline loops: CDR1 MGHRA, CDR2 YSYEKL. This CDR3 contains 17 residues. Trimming took 1 base from V and 4 from J; bases not matched to a gene: 12. CDR3 loop: CASSQGTSRDSLYGYTF. The CDR3 nucleotides read TGCGCCAGCAGCCAAGGGACCTCCCGGGACAGTCTCTATGGCTACACCTTC.

A remark on this clone: A junction end diverges from the germline sequence, so it may reflect a read error. The chain joins TRBV5-1 to TRBJ2-7, with 12 bases that match TRBD2. Germline loops: CDR1 SGHRS, CDR2 YFSETQ. There are 17 residues in the CDR3. DNA for the CDR3: TGCGCCAGCAGCTCCTACGGACTAGCGGGATCCGATCCCCGGGAGGACTTC. As protein: CASSSYGLAGSDPREDF.

This clone occurred many times. V gene TRBV10-1 combines with J gene TRBJ2-5; D not resolved. Germline-derived CDR1 and CDR2 are WNHNN and SYGVQD (reference sequence). V lost 7 bases and J 7 bases, leaving 16 bases between the germline ends. This CDR3 has 13 residues. The CDR3 sequence: CASTATPLGTQYF. The CDR3 DNA sequence: TGCGCCAGCACTGCGACACCCCTGGGGACCCAGTACTTC.

The V call is TRBV29-1, the J call TRBJ1-5; D remains ambiguous. CDR3 length: 14 residues. V was clipped by 4 bases and J by 0 bases, with 10 bases between them. Germline V gene lookup returns CDR1 SQVTM and CDR2 ANQGSEA. DNA for the CDR3: TGCAGCGTTGTCGAGGCGGATAGCAATCAGCCCCAGCATTTT. Its translation is CSVVEADSNQPQHF.

The CDR3 coding sequence is TGTGCCAGCAGTTTCAGTCATGGCAATCAGCCCCAGCATTTT. This sequence encodes CASSFSHGNQPQHF. The chain links TRBV6-5 to TRBJ1-5; no reliable D call. Germline values: CDR1 MNHEY, CDR2 SVGAGI. The CDR3 is 14 amino acids. V was trimmed by 4 bases and J by 2 bases, leaving 9 bases between them.

The CDR3 DNA follows: TGTGCCAGCAGCCGAATAGGGGTCAGCTCCTACAATGAGCAGTTCTTC. It codes for CASSRIGVSSYNEQFF. The chain employs TRBV11-2 and TRBJ2-1; D perhaps matches TRBD1 (5 bases). With 5 bases removed from V and 0 bases from J, the gap between germline ends came to 14 bases. CDR3 length: 16 residues. From germline, CDR1 is SGHAT and CDR2 FQNNGV.

CDR3 in amino acids: CASSLTIYEQYF. CDR3 sequence (DNA): TGTGCCAGCAGCCTGACAATTTACGAGCAGTACTTC. The J gene is TRBJ2-7, the V gene TRBV5-6; D is ambiguous. Germline assignment: CDR1 SGHDT and CDR2 YYEEEE. CDR3 length equals 12 residues. V was clipped by 4 bases and J by 4 bases, with 9 bases between them.

The rearrangement joins TRBV5-1 to TRBJ1-2; D remains unclear. V dropped 0 bases and J dropped 6 bases, with 9 bases sitting between them. CDR3 length equals 13 residues. Germline V gene data show CDR1 as SGHRS and CDR2 as YFSETQ. The CDR3 region is CASSLDSTDGYTF. The CDR3 DNA reads as TGCGCCAGCAGCTTGGACAGTACAGATGGCTACACCTTC.

This chain uses TRBV9 with TRBJ1-6; TRBD1 is a possible D gene (6 bases). V was shortened by 0 bases and J by 9 bases, with 10 bases between the two germline ends. The CDR3 is made up of 14 amino acids. From germline, CDR1 is SGDLS and CDR2 YYNGEE. CDR3 region: CASSVVGQSSPLHF. CDR3 sequence (DNA): TGTGCCAGCAGCGTAGTGGGACAAAGTTCACCCCTCCACTTT. The full variable domain, rest sourced from reference TRBV9 and TRBJ1-6, is DSGVTQTPKHLITATGQRVTLRCSPRSGDLSVYWYQQSLDQGLQFLIQYYNGEERAKGNILERFSAQQFPDLHSELNLSSLELGDSALYFCASSVVGQSSPLHFGNGTRLTVT.

The chain uses TRBV5-1 and TRBJ2-5; D not certain. Germline loops: CDR1 SGHRS, CDR2 YFSETQ. Trimming took 2 bases from V and 7 from J, leaving 12 bases between them. The CDR3 extends over 13 amino acids. This chain's CDR3 is CASSFESLGTQYF. CDR3 in DNA: TGCGCCAGCAGCTTCGAGTCCCTTGGGACCCAGTACTTC.

The gene calls are TRBV10-3 and TRBJ2-2, with no clear D. CDR3 length equals 15 residues. Trimming shortened V by 2 bases and J by 5 bases, and 12 bases separated the two germline ends. Germline V gene sequence: CDR1 ENHRY, CDR2 SYGVKD. This CDR3 reads CAISEMGGPTGELFF. CDR3 bases: TGTGCCATCAGTGAGATGGGCGGCCCGACCGGGGAGCTGTTTTTT.

This chain joins TRBV6-4 and TRBJ1-5, with a tentative D call TRBD1 (6 bases). This CDR3 has 15 amino acids. CDR1 and CDR2 (germline): MRHNA, SNTAGT. The germline V and J ends were trimmed by 0 bases and 6 bases, with 12 bases remaining between them. The CDR3 sequence is CASSDSGGAGQPQHF. In DNA form, the CDR3 reads TGTGCCAGCAGTGACTCTGGGGGGGCCGGTCAGCCCCAGCATTTT.

The genes are TRBV11-2 and TRBJ2-5, with 8 bases matching TRBD2. The germline V gene has CDR1 SGHAT and CDR2 FQNNGV. CDR3 length: 17 amino acids. J gave up 4 bases and V 3 bases, and 13 bases lay outside the gene matches. The CDR3, as DNA: TGTGCCAGCAGCTTTCAAAGCGGGGGCGTCCTCAGAGAGACCCAGTACTTC. Its protein product is CASSFQSGGVLRETQYF.

The chain couples TRBV9 to TRBJ2-2; perhaps TRBD2 as D (6 bases). The CDR3 consists of 12 residues. The germline CDR1 and CDR2 sequences are SGDLS and YYNGEE. Trimming shortened V by 6 bases and J by 6 bases, and 9 bases separated the two germline ends. CDR3 sequence reads: CASTREAGELFF. CDR3 bases: TGTGCCAGCACCAGGGAGGCCGGGGAGCTGTTTTTT.

The chain employs TRBV9 and TRBJ2-6, with a possible D match to TRBD1 (5 bases). CDR3 length equals 17 residues. The V end lost 4 bases, the J end lost 0 bases, and 14 bases lay between the germline ends. The germline CDR1 and CDR2 sequences are SGDLS and YYNGEE. The CDR3 sequence: CASSQDSPISGANVLTF. In nucleotides, the CDR3 is TGTGCCAGCAGCCAAGACAGCCCGATCTCTGGGGCCAACGTCCTGACTTTC.

The chain links TRBV5-1 to TRBJ2-5, with D maybe TRBD2 (5 bases). The CDR3 spans 13 residues. Germline V CDR1 and CDR2: SGHRS, YFSETQ. Trimming left V 3 bases short and J 5 bases short, with 11 bases between. DNA for the CDR3: TGCGCCAGCAGCTCGGGCCAGCGGGAGACCCAGTACTTC. Translation gives CASSSGQRETQYF. Full variable domain (rest looked up from reference TRBV5-1 and TRBJ2-5): KAGVTQTPRYLIKTRGQQVTLSCSPISGHRSVSWYQQTPGQGLQFLFEYFSETQRNKGNFPGRFSGRQFSNSRSEMNVSTLELGDSALYLCASSSGQRETQYFGPGTRLLVL.

This chain joins TRBV23-1 and TRBJ1-2; 10 bases match TRBD1. Being an ORF, TRBV23-1 has a function that is uncertain. Losses at the gene ends were 3 bases for V and 3 bases for J; bases not matched to a gene: 25. This CDR3 is built from 22 residues. For the CDR3, the DNA is TGCGCCAGCAGTCACCAGACAGGGGGCAAAGCTGGGCTCACCCCGATCGACTATGGCTACACCTTC. This sequence encodes CASSHQTGGKAGLTPIDYGYTF.

The chain combines TRBV2 with TRBJ2-3, with TRBD2 as a possible D gene (6 bases). The CDR3 runs 16 residues. The germline V and J ends were trimmed by 1 base and 2 bases, with 13 bases remaining between them. CDR1 SNHLY and CDR2 FYNNEI come from the germline V gene. The CDR3 region has the DNA TGTGCCAGCAGTGAAGGGGGGACTTCCTCCACAGATACGCAGTATTTT. The encoded protein is CASSEGGTSSTDTQYF.

The chain's CDR3 is CASSPMRANTGELFF. In DNA form, the CDR3 reads TGTGCCAGCAGCCCTATGCGGGCGAACACCGGGGAGCTGTTTTTT. The chain has TRBV7-2 and TRBJ2-2, with D perhaps matching TRBD2 (5 bases). Germline CDR1 reads SGHTA; CDR2 reads FQGNSA. This CDR3 contains 15 residues. The V gene lost 5 bases and the J gene lost 0 bases, with 10 bases spanning the gap.

There are a few counts of this clone. At one end, the junction sequence differs from germline, possibly due to a read error. Here the CDR3 DNA reads TGTGCCAGCAGCAAAGAGACCCAGTACTTC. This codes for CASSKETQYF. The V call is TRBV3-1 (or the pseudogene TRBV3-2), the J call TRBJ2-5; no clear D gene. This CDR3 has 10 amino acids. Germline loops: CDR1 LGHDT, CDR2 YNNKEL (reference sequence).

The chain joins TRBV27 to TRBJ2-1, with D possibly matching TRBD1 (5 bases). The CDR3 contains 14 residues. In germline, CDR1 is MNHEY, CDR2 SMNVEV (reference sequence). Trimming took 1 base from V and 4 from J, leaving 8 bases between them. CDR3 region: CASSLYDSYNEQFF. Here the CDR3 DNA reads TGTGCCAGCAGTTTATACGACAGTTACAATGAGCAGTTCTTC.

The rearrangement joins TRBV6-5 to TRBJ2-1; TRBD1 or TRBD2 may be the D gene (6 bases each). Trimming shortened V by 5 bases and J by 5 bases, and 13 bases separated the two germline ends. Germline CDR1 reads MNHEY; CDR2 reads SVGAGI. There are 14 residues in the CDR3. The CDR3, as DNA: TGTGCCAGCAGTAAGGACTACAGGGACAATGAGCAGTTCTTC. This translates into CASSKDYRDNEQFF.

This clone was counted a single time. The J gene is TRBJ2-3, the V gene TRBV28; 12 positions match TRBD1. CDR1 is MDHEN and CDR2 is SYDVKM in the germline V gene. Trimming cost V 8 bases and J 8 bases; bases outside gene matches: 11. This CDR3 has 15 amino acids. The CDR3 spells CASGAGTGGRVTQYF. CDR3 in DNA: TGTGCCAGCGGAGCCGGGACAGGGGGCCGGGTTACGCAGTATTTT.